The 17 T cell receptor beta chains listed next were all sequenced from one sample in a study of shared clonotypes between healthy human individuals. Repertoires were generated with immunoSEQ multiplex PCR, while TCRdb's copy carries only in-frame clones and drops some. The profile covers millions of clones, with over 85% appearing a single time and 0.35% to 0.5% taken by the ten largest. The sequenced sample was naive CD4+ T cells from PBMCs. The subset is: CD45RA+ positively selected. The source is a man younger than 30 in good health. Some clones in this sample may be carry-over from other donors' samples.

J is TRBJ2-2 and V is TRBV11-2; D ambiguous. Germline V CDR1 and CDR2: SGHAT, FQNNGV. Trimming cost V 3 bases and J 6 bases, with 11 bases left between them. The CDR3 extends over 14 amino acids. In DNA form, the CDR3 reads TGTGCCAGCAGCTTGCTAGGATGGGCCGGGGAGCTGTTTTTT. This sequence encodes CASSLLGWAGELFF.

This sequence joins TRBV5-1 and TRBJ2-1; 8 bases are a match to TRBD2. CDR3 length equals 14 residues. V gave up 4 bases and J gave up 6 bases; unmatched junction bases: 6. CDR1 and CDR2 from the germline V gene are SGHRS and YFSETQ. The CDR3 protein is CASSRAREGNEQFF. CDR3 nucleotide sequence: TGCGCCAGCAGCCGGGCACGGGAGGGCAATGAGCAGTTCTTC.

The chain carries TRBV4-2 and TRBJ2-7, with 7 nucleotides matching TRBD1. This CDR3 region has 17 residues. Germline CDR1 LGHNA, CDR2 YNFKEQ. With 5 bases clipped from V and 0 bases from J, the junction kept 13 bases outside the gene matches. The DNA of the CDR3 is TGTGCCAGCAGCAAGTTCACCGGGCAGGGGGACTCCTACGAGCAGTACTTC. As protein: CASSKFTGQGDSYEQYF.

The rearrangement joins TRBV7-9 to TRBJ2-3, with D tentatively TRBD1 or TRBD2 (6 bases each). The CDR3 spans 16 residues. The germline V gene encodes CDR1 SEHNR and CDR2 FQNEAQ (reference sequence). V dropped 5 bases and J dropped 1 base, with 16 bases sitting between them. The CDR3 loop reads CASSPEGGTRTDTQYF. CDR3 in DNA: TGTGCCAGCAGCCCAGAGGGCGGGACACGCACAGATACGCAGTATTTT.

With regard to this clone: The sample holds other DNA sequences that translate to the same CDR3. The V gene is TRBV7-2, the J gene TRBJ2-3; D gene uncertain. The CDR3 totals 12 residues. V was clipped by 3 bases and J by 6 bases, with 7 bases between them. From germline, CDR1 is SGHTA and CDR2 FQGNSA. The DNA of the CDR3 is TGTGCCAGCAGCTTGTTGAGGGATACGCAGTATTTT. This gives the protein CASSLLRDTQYF.

The chain combines TRBV25-1 with TRBJ1-5; TRBD1 matches at 7 bases. The V and J ends lost 7 bases and 5 bases, in that order; junction bases with no gene match: 8. The CDR3 loop spans 14 amino acids. Germline CDR1 is MGHDK and CDR2 is SYGVNS. The DNA for the CDR3 is TGTGCCAGCACCCCAGGGGGGGGCCATCAGCCCCAGCATTTT. Its translation: CASTPGGGHQPQHF. Complete variable domain (other parts from reference TRBV25-1 and TRBJ1-5): EADIYQTPRYLVIGTGKKITLECSQTMGHDKMYWYQQDPGMELHLIHYSYGVNSTEKGDLSSESTVSRIRTEHFPLTLESARPSHTSQYLCASTPGGGHQPQHFGDGTRLSIL.

This rearrangement joins TRBV19 to TRBJ2-7; D remains unclear. Germline assignment: CDR1 LNHDA and CDR2 SQIVND (reference sequence). This CDR3 spans 13 amino acids. Trimming cost V 5 bases and J 7 bases, with 15 bases left between them. CDR3 bases: TGTGCCAGTAGTCGTCCAGGTACGAGGGAGCAGTACTTC. Translated: CASSRPGTREQYF.

The rearrangement links TRBV29-1 to TRBJ2-7, with 8 bases that match TRBD1. CDR3 length: 11 amino acids. CDR1 SQVTM and CDR2 ANQGSEA come from the germline V gene. With 7 bases clipped from V and 5 bases from J, the junction kept 4 bases outside the gene matches. CDR3 in amino acids: CSGQGADEQYF. The DNA for the CDR3 is TGCAGCGGCCAGGGGGCGGACGAGCAGTACTTC.

This clone came up once. The J gene is TRBJ2-1, the V gene TRBV28; D not certain. Trimming removed 5 bases at V and 7 bases at J, with 15 bases between. CDR1 and CDR2 from the germline V gene are MDHEN and SYDVKM. The CDR3 loop spans 14 amino acids. The CDR3 region is CASSLVGPTNEQFF. CDR3 DNA: TGTGCCAGCAGTCTAGTCGGGCCAACTAATGAGCAGTTCTTC.

This clone was recorded only once. Other nucleotide sequences from this sample produce the same CDR3. J is TRBJ2-5 and V is TRBV11-2; the D is unclear. Germline values: CDR1 SGHAT, CDR2 FQNNGV. Trimming shortened V by 3 bases and J by 3 bases, and 5 bases separated the two germline ends. The CDR3 runs 12 residues. The CDR3 spells CASSFVEETQYF. DNA for the CDR3: TGTGCCAGCAGCTTCGTGGAAGAGACCCAGTACTTC.

This clone was picked up a small number of times. The same CDR3 also results from other DNA sequences found in this sample. The chain links TRBV30 to TRBJ1-3; no clear D gene. CDR3 length equals 12 residues. Germline V lookup: CDR1 GTSNPN, CDR2 SVGIG (reference sequence). Trimming shortened V by 0 bases and J by 4 bases, and 4 bases separated the two germline ends. The CDR3 sequence: CAWSVAGNTIYF. CDR3 nucleotide sequence: TGTGCCTGGAGTGTAGCAGGAAACACCATATATTTT.

The DNA for the CDR3 is TGTGCCAGCAGCCCGCGTTGGGGCGGGAGGGAGACCCAGTACTTC. Translating gives CASSPRWGGRETQYF. The chain uses TRBV5-4 and TRBJ2-5; the match to TRBD2 covers 8 bases. CDR1 is SGHNT and CDR2 is YYREEE in the germline V gene (reference sequence). After removal of 4 bases from V and 5 bases from J, the junction contained 10 bases not matched to a gene. This CDR3 comprises 15 residues.

This clone has a single count. This chain joins TRBV28 and TRBJ1-4, with D possibly matching TRBD1 (5 bases). Between the trimmed V and J ends, which lost 3 bases and 0 bases, there was a span of 8 bases. From germline, CDR1 is MDHEN and CDR2 SYDVKM. The CDR3 runs to 15 residues. The CDR3 region is CASSFPGATNEKLFF. The CDR3 DNA reads TGTGCCAGCAGTTTCCCGGGGGCAACTAATGAAAAACTGTTTTTT.

As to this clone: Other nucleotide sequences from this sample produce the same CDR3. The J gene is TRBJ2-3, the V gene TRBV19, with D possibly TRBD2 on 6 matching bases. Trimming removed 5 bases at V and 2 bases at J, with 11 bases between. CDR1 and CDR2 (germline): LNHDA, SQIVND (reference sequence). The CDR3 runs to 14 residues. CDR3 bases: TGTGCCAGTAGTCTAGGGACTCCCACAGATACGCAGTATTTT. Amino acids: CASSLGTPTDTQYF.

V and J are TRBV25-1 and TRBJ2-7; D unresolved. Looked up from germline, CDR1 is MGHDK and CDR2 is SYGVNS. This CDR3 is 11 amino acids long. Trimming took off 2 bases at V and 10 bases at J, with 9 bases between the two ends. The CDR3 nucleotides are TGTGCCAGCAGTGAACTGGCAGGTCAGTACTTC. Amino acids: CASSELAGQYF.

This rearrangement joins TRBV28 to TRBJ1-2, with D maybe TRBD1 (6 bases). The CDR3 is 17 amino acids. Germline assignment: CDR1 MDHEN and CDR2 SYDVKM. Trimming left V 6 bases short and J 0 bases short, with 20 bases between. The CDR3 DNA is TGTGCCAGCAGGGGCCGGACAGCTTCCTTAGCTAACTATGGCTACACCTTC. This encodes CASRGRTASLANYGYTF.

The chain links TRBV5-1 to TRBJ1-2; D not resolved. CDR3 length equals 17 residues. The germline CDR1 and CDR2 sequences are SGHRS and YFSETQ. V dropped 0 bases and J dropped 2 bases, with 17 bases sitting between them. The CDR3 nucleotides are TGCGCCAGCAGCTTGGCCAAGAGCCGGGGATCCAACTATGGCTACACCTTC. The encoded protein is CASSLAKSRGSNYGYTF. Combining the CDR3 with reference TRBV5-1 and TRBJ1-2 gives the whole variable domain KAGVTQTPRYLIKTRGQQVTLSCSPISGHRSVSWYQQTPGQGLQFLFEYFSETQRNKGNFPGRFSGRQFSNSRSEMNVSTLELGDSALYLCASSLAKSRGSNYGYTFGSGTRLTVV.